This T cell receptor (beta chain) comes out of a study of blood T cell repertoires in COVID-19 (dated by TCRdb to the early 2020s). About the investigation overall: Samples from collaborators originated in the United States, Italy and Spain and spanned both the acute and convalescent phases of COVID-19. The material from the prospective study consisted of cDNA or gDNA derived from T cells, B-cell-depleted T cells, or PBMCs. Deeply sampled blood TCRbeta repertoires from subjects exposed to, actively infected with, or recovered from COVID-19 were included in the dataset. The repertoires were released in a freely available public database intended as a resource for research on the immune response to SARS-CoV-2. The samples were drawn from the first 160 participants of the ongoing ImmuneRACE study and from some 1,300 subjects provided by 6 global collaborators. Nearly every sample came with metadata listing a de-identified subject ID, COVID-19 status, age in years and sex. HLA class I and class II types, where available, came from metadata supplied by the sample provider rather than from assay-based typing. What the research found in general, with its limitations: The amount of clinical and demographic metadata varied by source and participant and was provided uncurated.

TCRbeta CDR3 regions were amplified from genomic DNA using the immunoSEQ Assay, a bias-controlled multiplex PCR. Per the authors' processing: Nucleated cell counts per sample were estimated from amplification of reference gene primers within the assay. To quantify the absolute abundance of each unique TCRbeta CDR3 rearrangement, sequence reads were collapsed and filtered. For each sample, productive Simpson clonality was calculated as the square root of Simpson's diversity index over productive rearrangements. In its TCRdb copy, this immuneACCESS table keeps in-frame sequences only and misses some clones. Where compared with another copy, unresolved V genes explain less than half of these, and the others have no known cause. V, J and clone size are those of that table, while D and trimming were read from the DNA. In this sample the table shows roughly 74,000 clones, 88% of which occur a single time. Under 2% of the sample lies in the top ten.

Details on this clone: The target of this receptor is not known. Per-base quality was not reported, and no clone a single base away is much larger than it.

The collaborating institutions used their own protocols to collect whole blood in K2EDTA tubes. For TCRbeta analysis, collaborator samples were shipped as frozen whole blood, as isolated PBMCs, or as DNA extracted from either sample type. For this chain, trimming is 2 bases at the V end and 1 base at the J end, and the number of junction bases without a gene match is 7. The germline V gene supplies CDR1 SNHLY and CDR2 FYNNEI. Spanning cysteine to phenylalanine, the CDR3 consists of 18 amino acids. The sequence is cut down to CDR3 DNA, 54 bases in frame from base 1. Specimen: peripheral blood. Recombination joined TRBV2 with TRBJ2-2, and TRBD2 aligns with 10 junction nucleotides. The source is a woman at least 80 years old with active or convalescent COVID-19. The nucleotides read TGTGCCAGCAGTGAATTCGGGCTAGCGGGGGTGAACACCGGGGAGCTGTTTTTT. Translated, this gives CASSEFGLAGVNTGELFF.